The 31 T cell receptor beta chains reported below all come from one sample, sequenced in a study of shared T cell receptors in the human thymus. Using immunoSEQ multiplex PCR, the repertoire was profiled, and TCRdb retains in-frame clones only, with some absent. The sample gives 650,000 to 950,000 clones, approximately 85% of which show up once; over 0.008% is in the top ten. These data were also filed under a second study, of human thymus T cells.

Sample: thymocytes. The source of these receptors is a girl under three years old with a congenital heart defect.

The J gene is TRBJ2-3, the V gene TRBV19; 9 bases are a match to TRBD1. Unmatched junction bases numbered 16, after V lost 6 bases and J lost 6 bases. Germline values: CDR1 LNHDA, CDR2 SQIVND (reference sequence). The CDR3 has 17 amino acids. The CDR3 loop is CASRPDGTGSRTDTQYF. The CDR3 DNA is TGTGCCAGTAGACCAGACGGGACAGGGTCCAGGACCGATACGCAGTATTTT. Full variable domain (rest looked up from reference TRBV19 and TRBJ2-3): DGGITQSPKYLFRKEGQNVTLSCEQNLNHDAMYWYRQDPGQGLRLIYYSQIVNDFQKGDIAEGYSVSREKKESFPLTVTSAQKNPTAFYLCASRPDGTGSRTDTQYFGPGTRLTVL.

The chain couples TRBV19 to TRBJ1-2, with D possibly being TRBD1 (5 bases). V was shortened by 3 bases and J by 1 base, with 15 bases between the two germline ends. Germline V gene data show CDR1 as LNHDA and CDR2 as SQIVND (reference sequence). This CDR3 is 16 amino acids long. This chain's CDR3 is CASSIVMGGNNYGYTF. CDR3 sequence (DNA): TGTGCCAGTAGTATCGTGATGGGGGGAAATAACTATGGCTACACCTTC.

The J gene is TRBJ2-3, the V gene TRBV29-1, with TRBD2 matching over 8 bases. J was trimmed by 0 bases and V by 4 bases; bases with no gene match: 3. CDR1 and CDR2 from the germline V gene are SQVTM and ANQGSEA. The CDR3 loop spans 14 amino acids. In DNA, the CDR3 is TGCAGCGTTGGTGAGCGGGGGAGCACAGATACGCAGTATTTT. It codes for CSVGERGSTDTQYF.

The chain carries TRBV6-1 and TRBJ2-3, with 9 bases fitting TRBD2. The germline V gene has CDR1 MNHNS and CDR2 SASEGT. J lost 3 bases, V lost 10 bases, and 11 bases had no gene match. The CDR3 loop spans 15 amino acids. CDR3 residues: CATPAGGRGTDTQYF. The CDR3 DNA follows: TGTGCCACACCAGCGGGGGGACGAGGGACAGATACGCAGTATTTT.

The rearrangement uses TRBV6-5 and TRBJ2-7, with D perhaps TRBD2 (6 bases). Looked up from germline, CDR1 is MNHEY and CDR2 is SVGAGI. The germline V and J ends were trimmed by 5 bases and 2 bases, with 10 bases remaining between them. The CDR3 spans 13 residues. This CDR3 reads CASSRDSTYEQYF. For the CDR3, the DNA is TGTGCCAGCAGTCGGGACTCGACCTACGAGCAGTACTTC.

V is TRBV6-5 and J is TRBJ2-5; weak D call: TRBD1 (6 bases). The assigned J gene may be wrong: the sequence end matches TRBJ2-7 better. This CDR3 spans 13 amino acids. Looked up from germline, CDR1 is MNHEY and CDR2 is SVGAGI. The CDR3 loop reads CASTTGQGCEQYF. The CDR3 DNA follows: TGTGCCAGCACCACGGGGCAGGGGTGCGAGCAGTACTTC.

The chain has TRBV4-1 and TRBJ1-3; D not resolved. The germline V gene has CDR1 MGHRA and CDR2 YSYEKL. Trimming took off 3 bases at V and 9 bases at J, with 12 bases between the two ends. This CDR3 comprises 13 residues. The CDR3 is CASSHGELSTIYF. The CDR3 bases are TGCGCCAGCAGCCACGGAGAGCTGAGCACCATATATTTT.

This sequence joins TRBV6-1 and TRBJ1-6, with 9 bases aligning to TRBD1. J lost 7 bases, V lost 6 bases, and 4 bases had no gene match. The CDR3 sequence is 14 residues long. CDR1 is MNHNS and CDR2 is SASEGT in the germline V gene. The CDR3 is CASRRQGGNSPLHF. Written as DNA, the CDR3 is TGTGCCAGCAGGCGACAGGGGGGAAATTCACCCCTCCACTTT.

The chain joins TRBV5-6 to TRBJ2-3; the match to TRBD2 covers 7 bases. After removal of 0 bases from V and 5 bases from J, the junction contained 6 bases not matched to a gene. The CDR3 covers 15 residues. The germline V gene encodes CDR1 SGHDT and CDR2 YYEEEE. CDR3 coding DNA: TGTGCCAGCAGCTTGGCCGAACGGGGGGAAGATACGCAGTATTTT. The encoded protein is CASSLAERGEDTQYF.

This clone was seen only once. This rearrangement joins TRBV28 to TRBJ2-1; a weak D match, TRBD2 (7 bases). Per the germline V gene, CDR1 is MDHEN and CDR2 is SYDVKM. The V end was cut by 6 bases, the J end by 4 bases, with 13 bases between. The CDR3 runs to 14 residues. CDR3 loop: CASSKGGAYNEQFF. As DNA, the CDR3 is TGTGCCAGCAGCAAAGGGGGGGCGTACAATGAGCAGTTCTTC.

This clone was seen more than once but under ten times. This chain links TRBV11-3 with TRBJ2-7, with D possibly matching TRBD1 (5 bases). The V gene's germline CDR1 is SGHNT and CDR2 YENEEA. V lost 1 base to trimming and J lost 2 bases, with 15 bases between them. This CDR3 has 16 residues. The CDR3 coding sequence is TGTGCCAGCAGCTTAGGGATTTTCGGCAGGGCCTACGAGCAGTACTTC. Amino acids: CASSLGIFGRAYEQYF.

The V call is TRBV25-1, the J call TRBJ1-6, with D unresolved. V lost 4 bases, J lost 0 bases, and 13 bases lay in between. CDR1 MGHDK and CDR2 SYGVNS come from the germline V gene. The CDR3 is made up of 17 amino acids. The CDR3 reads CASSVGRSSSYNSPLHF. Here the CDR3 DNA reads TGTGCCAGCAGTGTAGGCAGGTCCAGCTCCTATAATTCACCCCTCCACTTT.

This clone was detected only a few times. The V call is TRBV7-9, the J call TRBJ1-2, with TRBD1 identical over 7 bases. V was pared by 5 bases and J by 1 base, with 10 bases of the junction left unmatched. The CDR3 is 16 residues long. Germline V gives CDR1 SEHNR, CDR2 FQNEAQ (reference sequence). CDR3 DNA sequence: TGTGCCAGCAGCCCAGTGGGAACAGGGGTTAACTATGGCTACACCTTC. This sequence encodes CASSPVGTGVNYGYTF.

The rearrangement links TRBV5-1 to TRBJ2-7; perhaps TRBD1 as D (6 bases). V was pared by 4 bases and J by 0 bases, with 14 bases between. CDR1 is SGHRS and CDR2 is YFSETQ in the germline V gene. This CDR3 region has 15 residues. The CDR3: CASSPRTVSSYEQYF. CDR3 DNA: TGCGCCAGCAGCCCCCGGACAGTAAGCTCCTACGAGCAGTACTTC.

This chain uses TRBV4-1 with TRBJ2-6; 10 bases are shared with TRBD2. The CDR3 covers 20 residues. V dropped 1 base and J dropped 2; count of bases not matched to a gene: 11. CDR1 is MGHRA and CDR2 is YSYEKL in the germline V gene. The CDR3 nucleotides are TGCGCCAGCAGCCAAGCAAGATTCAGCGGGGGGGCCCCTGGGGCCAACGTCCTGACTTTC. Protein sequence: CASSQARFSGGAPGANVLTF.

The genes are TRBV5-1 and TRBJ1-5; 8 nucleotides align to TRBD1. Trimming at V came to 4 bases and at J to 3 bases, leaving 3 bases not matched to a gene. Per the germline V gene, CDR1 is SGHRS and CDR2 is YFSETQ. This CDR3 is built from 14 residues. The CDR3 protein is CASSTTGDNQPQHF. The CDR3 nucleotides read TGCGCCAGCAGCACGACAGGGGACAATCAGCCCCAGCATTTT.

This clone was counted between two and nine times. The gene calls are TRBV13 and TRBJ1-1; D remains unclear. Trimming took 5 bases from V and 10 from J, leaving 14 bases between them. Germline values: CDR1 PRHDT, CDR2 FYEKMQ (reference sequence). The CDR3 totals 12 residues. CDR3 sequence (DNA): TGTGCCAGCAGCCTCTGGTTCCGGGGAGCTTTCTTT. This translates into CASSLWFRGAFF. Complete variable domain (other parts from reference TRBV13 and TRBJ1-1): AAGVIQSPRHLIKEKRETATLKCYPIPRHDTVYWYQQGPGQDPQFLISFYEKMQSDKGSIPDRFSAQQFSDYHSELNMSSLELGDSALYFCASSLWFRGAFFGQGTRLTVV.

This chain joins TRBV27 and TRBJ1-6; D unresolved. CDR3 length: 16 residues. CDR1 MNHEY and CDR2 SMNVEV come from the germline V gene (reference sequence). Deletions cut 5 bases from V and 0 bases from J, with 11 bases between. CDR3 nucleotides: TGTGCCAGCAGTAGCAGGCCGAGCTCCTATAATTCACCCCTCCACTTT. Protein product: CASSSRPSSYNSPLHF.

The V gene is TRBV5-4, the J gene TRBJ1-2, with D perhaps TRBD1 (6 bases). Per the germline V gene, CDR1 is SGHNT and CDR2 is YYREEE (reference sequence). The CDR3 runs 15 residues. Trimming removed 3 bases at V and 7 bases at J, with 19 bases between. This chain's CDR3 is CASSSSKTGPGGYTF. CDR3 coding DNA: TGTGCCAGCAGCTCGTCTAAGACAGGCCCCGGTGGCTACACCTTC.

The chain links TRBV4-1 to TRBJ1-3; 11 nucleotides line up with TRBD1. This CDR3 is built from 15 residues. CDR1 MGHRA and CDR2 YSYEKL come from the germline V gene. V was clipped by 7 bases and J by 9 bases; unmatched bases: 11. The CDR3 sequence is CASNHGQGAAVTIYF. CDR3 sequence (DNA): TGCGCCAGCAACCACGGACAGGGGGCGGCGGTCACCATATATTTT.

V gene TRBV18 combines with J gene TRBJ2-1; 10 bases map to TRBD2. There are 14 residues in the CDR3. CDR1 is KGHSH, CDR2 LQKENI, per germline. V shed 4 bases and J 6 bases; nucleotides not matched to a gene: 3. CDR3 amino acids: CASSRASGGNEQFF. The CDR3 nucleotides read TGTGCCAGCTCACGGGCTAGCGGGGGCAATGAGCAGTTCTTC. The full variable domain, in which reference TRBV18 and TRBJ2-1 provide the parts outside the CDR3, is NAGVMQNPRHLVRRRGQEARLRCSPMKGHSHVYWYRQLPEEGLKFMVYLQKENIIDESGMPKERFSAEFPKEGPSILRIQQVVRGDSAAYFCASSRASGGNEQFFGPGTRLTVL.

J is TRBJ2-7 and V is TRBV7-6; D remains unclear. CDR3 size: 16 residues. Germline CDR1 SGHVS, CDR2 FNYEAQ. Trimming cost V 0 bases and J 2 bases, with 14 bases left between them. The CDR3 protein is CASSLARVLTPYEQYF. CDR3 nucleotides: TGTGCCAGCAGCTTAGCGCGTGTATTGACACCCTACGAGCAGTACTTC.

The chain carries TRBV7-3 and TRBJ2-7; TRBD1 agrees at 9 bases. Per germline, CDR1 SGHTA and CDR2 FQGTGA. The V gene end was trimmed by 2 bases and the J gene end by 0 bases; junction bases not matched to a gene: 20. The CDR3 loop spans 21 amino acids. CDR3 nucleotide sequence: TGTGCCAGCAGCTTACAGGCCGGGACAGGGTTGATGGTAGGGGTCTCCTACGAGCAGTACTTC. Its protein is CASSLQAGTGLMVGVSYEQYF. Full variable domain (remainder filled in from reference TRBV7-3 and TRBJ2-7): GAGVSQTPSNKVTEKGKYVELRCDPISGHTALYWYRQSLGQGPEFLIYFQGTGAADDSGLPNDRFFAVRPEGSVSTLKIQRTERGDSAVYLCASSLQAGTGLMVGVSYEQYFGPGTRLTVT.

The chain employs TRBV4-1 and TRBJ2-1; D possibly corresponds to TRBD2 (7 bases). The germline CDR1 and CDR2 sequences are MGHRA and YSYEKL. The CDR3 covers 16 residues. Trimming pared 3 bases from V and 6 bases from J, leaving 18 bases between. The CDR3, as DNA: TGCGCCAGCAGCCATCCCGATGGGGGGGCCTTCAATGAGCAGTTCTTC. It yields the protein CASSHPDGGAFNEQFF.

This chain joins TRBV6-5 and TRBJ1-2, with TRBD1 matching 12 bases. V lost 4 bases to trimming and J lost 8 bases; unmatched junction nucleotides: 2. This CDR3 is 13 amino acids long. Germline V lookup: CDR1 MNHEY, CDR2 SVGAGI. CDR3 bases: TGTGCCAGCAGTTCCGGGACAGGGGGCGGCTACACCTTC. Encoded protein: CASSSGTGGGYTF.

The chain carries TRBV9 and TRBJ1-1; D remains unclear. V was trimmed by 4 bases and J by 4 bases, leaving 14 bases between them. The CDR3 totals 14 residues. CDR1 is SGDLS and CDR2 is YYNGEE in the germline V gene. The CDR3 spells CASSPEPSGTEAFF. Written as DNA, the CDR3 is TGTGCCAGCAGCCCCGAGCCTAGCGGCACTGAAGCTTTCTTT.

This rearrangement joins TRBV7-6 to TRBJ1-1; D remains unclear. Germline V gives CDR1 SGHVS, CDR2 FNYEAQ. This CDR3 is 20 amino acids long. Trimming shortened V by 5 bases and J by 0 bases, and 28 bases separated the two germline ends. The chain's CDR3 is CASSPGSMTKLSAVNTEAFF. The CDR3 nucleotides read TGTGCCAGCAGCCCGGGGAGTATGACTAAGTTGTCGGCGGTGAACACTGAAGCTTTCTTT.

The chain has TRBV19 and TRBJ1-2, with 7 bases identical to TRBD1. Germline loops: CDR1 LNHDA, CDR2 SQIVND (reference sequence). J lost 2 bases, V lost 1 base, and 7 bases had no gene match. This CDR3 has 16 residues. The CDR3 sequence: CASSIAWSGQNYGYTF. The CDR3 DNA reads as TGTGCCAGTAGTATAGCTTGGTCGGGACAGAACTATGGCTACACCTTC. The entire variable domain, with the rest obtained from reference TRBV19 and TRBJ1-2, is as follows: DGGITQSPKYLFRKEGQNVTLSCEQNLNHDAMYWYRQDPGQGLRLIYYSQIVNDFQKGDIAEGYSVSREKKESFPLTVTSAQKNPTAFYLCASSIAWSGQNYGYTFGSGTRLTVV.

J is TRBJ2-1 and V is TRBV18, with TRBD2 matching 13 bases. Germline values: CDR1 KGHSH, CDR2 LQKENI. The J segment lost 5 bases and the V segment lost 0 bases, leaving 1 base of the junction unmatched. This CDR3 has 16 residues. The CDR3 reads CASSPPGTSGDNEQFF. The DNA of the CDR3 is TGTGCCAGCTCACCACCCGGGACTAGCGGGGACAATGAGCAGTTCTTC.

The chain employs TRBV4-1 and TRBJ1-2; D remains unclear. V dropped 4 bases and J dropped 10 bases, with 25 bases sitting between them. The germline gives CDR1 MGHRA, CDR2 YSYEKL. The CDR3 sequence is 16 residues long. The CDR3 loop reads CASSRDFQAPSVDYTF. The CDR3 DNA reads TGCGCCAGCAGCCGCGATTTTCAGGCCCCCTCTGTCGACTACACCTTC.

V usage is TRBV6-1 and J usage is TRBJ1-1, with a tentative D call TRBD1 (6 bases). Germline CDR1 reads MNHNS; CDR2 reads SASEGT. This CDR3 has 18 residues. The germline V and J ends were trimmed by 2 bases and 2 bases, with 21 bases remaining between them. Here the CDR3 DNA reads TGTGCCAGCAGTGAAACGGCAGGTCCCGGGGACATTAACACTGAAGCTTTCTTT. It codes for CASSETAGPGDINTEAFF.